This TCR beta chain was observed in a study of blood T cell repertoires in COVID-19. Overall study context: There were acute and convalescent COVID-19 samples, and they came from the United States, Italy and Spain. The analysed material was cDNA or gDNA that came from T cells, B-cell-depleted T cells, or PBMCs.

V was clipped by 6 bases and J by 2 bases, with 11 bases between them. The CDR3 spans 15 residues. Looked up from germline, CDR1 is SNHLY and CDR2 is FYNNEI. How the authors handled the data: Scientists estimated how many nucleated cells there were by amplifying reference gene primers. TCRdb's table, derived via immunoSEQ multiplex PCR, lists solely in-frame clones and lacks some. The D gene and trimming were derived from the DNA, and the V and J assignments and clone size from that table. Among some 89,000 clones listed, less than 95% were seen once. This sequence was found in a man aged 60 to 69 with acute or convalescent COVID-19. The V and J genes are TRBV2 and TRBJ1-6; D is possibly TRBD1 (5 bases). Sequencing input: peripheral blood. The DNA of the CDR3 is TGTGCCAGCAGGGGCAGGGAAACCTATAATTCACCCCTCCACTTT. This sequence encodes CASRGRETYNSPLHF. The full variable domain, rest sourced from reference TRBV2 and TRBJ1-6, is EPEVTQTPSHQVTQMGQEVILRCVPISNHLYFYWYRQILGQKVEFLVSFYNNEISEKSEIFDDQFSVERPDGSNFTLKIRSTKLEDSAMYFCASRGRETYNSPLHFGNGTRLTVT.